This T cell receptor beta chain was recorded in a study of shared clonotypes between healthy human individuals. Findings and caveats of the study: The genetic and exposure-history diversity represented was limited by few donors. Generation of non-shared clonotypes was less probable than generation of clonotypes shared by all four donors.

Points on this clone: Its specificity is unknown. The sample has other DNA sequences that encode this CDR3 too.

CD45RO-negative CD8 cells positively selected for CCR7 made up the naive population, which excluded terminally differentiated effector memory CD45RA+ cells. Every donor was a Caucasian adult from Nashville, Tennessee. Data came from immunoSEQ multiplex PCR; TCRdb stores just in-frame clones and leaves some out. The sample holds some 2,000,000 clones, roughly 95% seen once. V was shortened by 1 base and J by 7 bases, with 2 bases between the two germline ends. This CDR3 region has 11 residues. Germline CDR1 reads LNHDA; CDR2 reads SQIVND (reference sequence). The material sequenced was naive CD8+ T cells sorted from blood. The chain is built from TRBV19 and TRBJ2-1; D remains unclear. The clonotype comes from a man aged 18 to 29 in good health. CDR3 protein: CASSIGNEQFF. For the CDR3, the DNA is TGTGCCAGTAGTATAGGGAATGAGCAGTTCTTC.